The 10 T cell receptor beta chains reported below all come from one sample, sequenced in a study of blood T cell repertoires in COVID-19. The assay was immunoSEQ multiplex PCR, and TCRdb's table has in-frame clones only and misses some. The sample contains approximately 330,000 clones, around nine tenths of which appear only once. Specimen: peripheral blood. The receptors shown here come from a woman in her forties or fifties with active or convalescent COVID-19.

CDR3 protein: CATSREALAGENIQYF. The DNA of the CDR3 is TGTGCCACCAGCAGAGAGGCACTAGCGGGAGAAAACATTCAGTACTTC. V gene TRBV15 combines with J gene TRBJ2-4; TRBD2 matches 11 bases. CDR1 and CDR2 from the germline V gene are LNHNV and YYDKDF (reference sequence). V lost 0 bases to trimming and J lost 5 bases; unmatched junction nucleotides: 3. This CDR3 region has 16 residues.

V is TRBV9 and J is TRBJ1-3, with D possibly being TRBD1 (5 bases). This CDR3 comprises 15 residues. The germline V gene encodes CDR1 SGDLS and CDR2 YYNGEE. V was trimmed by 1 base and J by 4 bases, leaving 12 bases between them. CDR3 DNA: TGTGCCAGCAGCGTACGGGCAGGGATAGGAAACACCATATATTTT. Protein sequence: CASSVRAGIGNTIYF.

The genes are TRBV29-1 and TRBJ1-2, with 7 bases identical to TRBD1. Germline V gene sequence: CDR1 SQVTM, CDR2 ANQGSEA. CDR3 length: 13 amino acids. V was clipped by 7 bases and J by 4 bases; unmatched bases: 9. The CDR3 sequence: CSAGTVAAYGYTF. CDR3 in DNA: TGCAGCGCAGGGACAGTTGCCGCCTATGGCTACACCTTC.

In DNA form, the CDR3 reads TGTGCCAGCAGCGATCGACAGGGTTGGTTGGATTTTCATGAAAAACTGTTTTTT. Its translation is CASSDRQGWLDFHEKLFF. J is TRBJ1-4 and V is TRBV27; 7 bases line up with TRBD1. The germline gives CDR1 MNHEY, CDR2 SMNVEV (reference sequence). The CDR3 length is 18 residues. Trimming removed 6 bases from V and 6 bases from J; junction bases left unmatched: 19. The whole variable domain, remainder taken from reference TRBV27 and TRBJ1-4, is EAQVTQNPRYLITVTGKKLTVTCSQNMNHEYMSWYRQDPGLGLRQIYYSMNVEVTDKGDVPEGYKVSRKEKRNFPLILESPSPNQTSLYFCASSDRQGWLDFHEKLFFGSGTQLSVL.

This chain connects TRBV30 to TRBJ1-1, with 7 bases identical to TRBD1. V lost 3 bases to trimming and J lost 5 bases; unmatched junction nucleotides: 6. CDR3 length: 13 amino acids. Germline V gene data show CDR1 as GTSNPN and CDR2 as SVGIG (reference sequence). CDR3 nucleotides: TGTGCCTGGAGATCGGAGGGGGCTACTGAAGCTTTCTTT. Amino acids: CAWRSEGATEAFF.

V usage is TRBV5-4 and J usage is TRBJ2-1, with D possibly TRBD2 on 6 matching bases. CDR1 and CDR2 (germline): SGHNT, YYREEE (reference sequence). The CDR3 loop spans 13 amino acids. Trimming shortened V by 2 bases and J by 4 bases, and 7 bases separated the two germline ends. The CDR3 protein is CASSFGGYNEQFF. The CDR3 DNA is TGTGCCAGCAGCTTCGGGGGATACAATGAGCAGTTCTTC.

The CDR3 sequence is CASSRQGRQSTDTQYF. CDR3 coding DNA: TGTGCCAGTAGCAGACAGGGACGACAAAGCACAGATACGCAGTATTTT. V and J are TRBV19 and TRBJ2-3; the match to TRBD1 covers 7 bases. The V and J ends lost 6 bases and 0 bases, in that order; junction bases with no gene match: 9. CDR1 is LNHDA and CDR2 is SQIVND in the germline V gene (reference sequence). The CDR3 covers 16 residues. Filled out from reference TRBV19 and TRBJ2-3, the complete variable domain reads DGGITQSPKYLFRKEGQNVTLSCEQNLNHDAMYWYRQDPGQGLRLIYYSQIVNDFQKGDIAEGYSVSREKKESFPLTVTSAQKNPTAFYLCASSRQGRQSTDTQYFGPGTRLTVL.

As DNA, the CDR3 is TGTGCCATCAGTTCGAAACAGGGTAAAGGCACTGAAGCTTTCTTT. Its translation is CAISSKQGKGTEAFF. The V call is TRBV10-3, the J call TRBJ1-1, with D possibly being TRBD1 (6 bases). V lost 5 bases and J 4 bases, leaving 17 bases between the germline ends. Per germline, CDR1 ENHRY and CDR2 SYGVKD. This CDR3 contains 15 residues.

This chain uses TRBV27 with TRBJ2-7; 9 bases match TRBD2. Germline assignment: CDR1 MNHEY and CDR2 SMNVEV (reference sequence). The CDR3 totals 15 residues. J lost 2 bases, V lost 3 bases, and 5 bases had no gene match. CDR3 residues: CASSFGSGSPYEQYF. In DNA form, the CDR3 reads TGTGCCAGCAGTTTTGGTAGCGGGAGTCCCTACGAGCAGTACTTC.

The chain joins TRBV7-9 to TRBJ2-7; TRBD1 might be the D (6 bases). The V and J ends lost 1 base and 1 base respectively, with 8 bases between them. This CDR3 has 14 amino acids. Germline V gives CDR1 SEHNR, CDR2 FQNEAQ (reference sequence). The CDR3 here is CASSLGTVSYEQYF. In nucleotides, the CDR3 is TGTGCCAGCAGCTTAGGGACAGTATCCTACGAGCAGTACTTC.